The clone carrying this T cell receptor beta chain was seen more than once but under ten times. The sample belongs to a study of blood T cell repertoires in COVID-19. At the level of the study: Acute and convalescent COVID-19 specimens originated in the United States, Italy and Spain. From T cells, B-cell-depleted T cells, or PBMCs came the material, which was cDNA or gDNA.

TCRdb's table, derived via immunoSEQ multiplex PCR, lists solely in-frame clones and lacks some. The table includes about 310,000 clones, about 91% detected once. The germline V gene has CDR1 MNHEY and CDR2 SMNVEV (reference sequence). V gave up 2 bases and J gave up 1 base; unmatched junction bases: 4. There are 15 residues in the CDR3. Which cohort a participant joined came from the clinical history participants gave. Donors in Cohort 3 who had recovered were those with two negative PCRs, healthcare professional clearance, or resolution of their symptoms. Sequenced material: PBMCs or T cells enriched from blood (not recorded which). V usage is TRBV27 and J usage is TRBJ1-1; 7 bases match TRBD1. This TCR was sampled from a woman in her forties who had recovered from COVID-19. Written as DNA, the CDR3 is TGTGCCAGCAGTTTAGTGTCAGGGGGGAACACTGAAGCTTTCTTT. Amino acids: CASSLVSGGNTEAFF.